The clone carrying this T cell receptor (beta chain) was seen a handful of times. The antigen remains unidentified. The authors ran a second PCR of about 6 to 11 cycles using a sample-barcoded 5' primer and a J-beta primer mix. TCRdb redid the calling of the 5' RACE reads with MiXCR, one entry per CDR3 protein. The sample has about 730,000 distinct CDR3 sequences, roughly 47% seen once. No fewer than 6 million PBMCs went into each sample. The germline gives CDR1 SGHTA, CDR2 FQGNSA. CDR3 length: 16 amino acids. The V end was cut by 1 base, the J end by 7 bases, with 17 bases between. The data stem from a study of blood T cells in healthy people across ages. General study points: When set beside aged donors, long-lived donors presented more naive CD4+ cells and higher diversity. Estimated diversity across one million T cells was deemed an underestimate.

The TCR originated in a woman in her sixties in good health. This rearrangement joins TRBV7-2 to TRBJ2-4, with D uncertain. Material for sequencing was blood. The DNA of the CDR3 is TGTGCCAGCAGCTTAGAATCCCTTGTGACCACCAACATTCAGTACTTC. Translated, it gives CASSLESLVTTNIQYF.